The text below deals with one TCR beta chain. Its antigen is not known. PCR amplification relied on 60 Vbeta primers (plus 13 Jbeta primers). Repertoires were generated with immunoSEQ multiplex PCR, while TCRdb's copy carries only in-frame clones and drops some. The sample holds fewer than 250,000 clones, around 73% seen once. The data are from a study of cytomegalovirus exposure and HLA in healthy donors. Notes on the study in general: The study found most TCR sequences rare, yet found some public TCRs in many donors. Evidence from a later analysis indicated that most CMV-associated TCR beta chains looked HLA-restricted. Cytomegalovirus-associated TCR beta chains were listed, numbering over 150.

V lost 3 bases and J lost 0, with 15 bases in between. The CDR3 covers 16 residues. Per the germline V gene, CDR1 is SGDLS and CDR2 is YYNGEE. Healthy bone marrow donors made up the donor group. This clonotype originated in a male donor in good health and CMV-seronegative. The rearrangement joins TRBV9 to TRBJ2-5; D may be TRBD2 (6 bases). Specimen: PBMCs. This CDR3 reads CASSARQGGDQETQYF. In DNA form, the CDR3 reads TGTGCCAGCAGCGCCCGGCAGGGCGGGGACCAAGAGACCCAGTACTTC.